Following are 16 T cell receptor beta chains from one sample sequenced in a study of CD4 T cells in relation to SARS-CoV-2 and coronaviruses. The repertoire was sequenced with immunoSEQ multiplex PCR; TCRdb's copy has only in-frame clones and lacks some. The table includes 25,000 to 30,000 clones, 70% to 80% detected once. Their antigens remain unidentified. CD4+ T cells from unexposed donors were obtained before the COVID-19 pandemic (2011-2018). The cells were cultured for over eight days before CD4+ T cells were isolated. The sequenced sample consisted of CD4+ T cells from PBMCs, cultured in vitro. The receptors come from a human donor in good health.

The chain links TRBV6-2 or TRBV6-3 to TRBJ1-1; D gene unclear. Germline CDR1 reads MNHEY; CDR2 reads SVGEGT. The CDR3 covers 14 residues. V lost 0 bases to trimming and J lost 6 bases, with 11 bases between them. CDR3 protein: CASSYSPRSPEAFF. CDR3 nucleotide sequence: TGTGCCAGCAGTTACTCTCCCCGGAGCCCTGAAGCTTTCTTT.

The chain recombines TRBV9 with TRBJ2-1, with a possible D match to TRBD1 (6 bases). The CDR3 has 13 residues. The germline CDR1 and CDR2 sequences are SGDLS and YYNGEE. The V and J ends lost 2 bases and 10 bases respectively, with 13 bases between them. CDR3 protein: CASSVDQGREQFF. The CDR3, as DNA: TGTGCCAGCAGCGTGGACCAGGGGCGGGAGCAGTTCTTC.

In this sample, this clone turned up once. The chain links TRBV16 to TRBJ2-5; D is ambiguous. The length of the CDR3 is 13 residues. Germline lookup yields CDR1 KGHSY and CDR2 FQNENV. The V gene lost 8 bases and the J gene lost 1 base, with 11 bases spanning the gap. The CDR3 region has the DNA TGTGCCAGCGGAAACACCATCCAAGAGACCCAGTACTTC. Translating it yields CASGNTIQETQYF.

This rearrangement joins TRBV11-2 to TRBJ2-2; D gene unclear. V lost 2 bases and J 0 bases, leaving 7 bases between the germline ends. The CDR3 contains 15 residues. The germline V gene encodes CDR1 SGHAT and CDR2 FQNNGV. In DNA form, the CDR3 reads TGTGCCAGCAGCTTAATTCGGACGAACACCGGGGAGCTGTTTTTT. As protein: CASSLIRTNTGELFF.

The chain employs TRBV20-1 and TRBJ2-7; D possibly corresponds to TRBD1 (6 bases). With 3 bases removed from V and 3 bases from J, the gap between germline ends came to 15 bases. Looked up from germline, CDR1 is DFQATT and CDR2 is SNEGSKA (reference sequence). The CDR3 has 14 residues. CDR3 amino acids: CSASTGTHIYEQYF. Here the CDR3 DNA reads TGCAGTGCTAGTACTGGGACACACATCTACGAGCAGTACTTC.

The chain combines TRBV19 with TRBJ1-4, with D unresolved. CDR3 length: 13 residues. Trimming took off 8 bases at V and 8 bases at J, with 15 bases between the two ends. Germline CDR1 and CDR2: LNHDA and SQIVND (reference sequence). The CDR3 bases are TGTGCCAGTTCGGACCAAATAGGGGAAAAACTGTTTTTT. Its protein is CASSDQIGEKLFF.

The V gene is TRBV6-2 or TRBV6-3, the J gene TRBJ2-2, with 8 nucleotides matching TRBD2. V lost 5 bases to trimming and J lost 2 bases; unmatched junction nucleotides: 10. Germline V gives CDR1 MNHEY, CDR2 SVGEGT. The CDR3 is made up of 17 amino acids. The CDR3 reads CASSLGLARGNTGELFF. CDR3 coding DNA: TGTGCCAGCAGTCTCGGACTAGCCCGAGGTAACACCGGGGAGCTGTTTTTT.

This clone has just one count. V and J are TRBV7-9 and TRBJ1-2; D remains unclear. Trimming removed 3 bases from V and 4 bases from J, with 15 bases in between. Germline CDR1 and CDR2: SEHNR and FQNEAQ (reference sequence). The CDR3 consists of 15 residues. The CDR3 region has the DNA TGTGCCAGCAGCTTTCAGCTCTCCTATTCCTATGGCTACACCTTC. Protein product: CASSFQLSYSYGYTF.

As to this clone: The germline gene is not matched at one end of the junction; a read error may be the cause. The V and J genes are TRBV7-2 and TRBJ1-2; D not resolved. Germline CDR1 reads SGHTA; CDR2 reads FQGNSA. CDR3 size: 15 residues. CDR3 sequence reads: CASSLARRSTYGYTF. As DNA, the CDR3 is TGTGCCAGCAGCCTAGCCCGTCGGTCCACCTATGGCTACACCTTC. Full variable domain (rest looked up from reference TRBV7-2 and TRBJ1-2): GAGVSQSPSNKVTEKGKDVELRCDPISGHTALYWYRQSLGQGLEFLIYFQGNSAPDKSGLPSDRFSAERTGGSVSTLTIQRTQQEDSAVYLCASSLARRSTYGYTFGSGTRLTVV.

The genes are TRBV3-1 (or the pseudogene TRBV3-2) and TRBJ2-2; 7 bases match TRBD2. Germline-derived CDR1 and CDR2 are LGHDT and YNNKEL (reference sequence). The CDR3 contains 15 residues. With V trimmed by 2 bases and J by 3 bases, 3 bases remained unmatched. The CDR3 DNA is TGTGCCAGCAGCCAATTGGGGGGGGACACCGGGGAGCTGTTTTTT. Translated, it gives CASSQLGGDTGELFF.

The chain joins TRBV5-1 to TRBJ2-6; the D gene is possibly TRBD1 (6 bases). V lost 6 bases to trimming and J lost 0 bases, with 25 bases between them. This CDR3 comprises 20 residues. In germline, CDR1 is SGHRS, CDR2 YFSETQ. The CDR3 sequence: CASTLEVGATLGSGANVLTF. DNA for the CDR3: TGCGCCAGCACCCTGGAGGTGGGGGCAACTCTCGGCTCTGGGGCCAACGTCCTGACTTTC.

The chain recombines TRBV7-3 with TRBJ1-2; TRBD1 aligns across 9 bases. J gave up 4 bases and V 5 bases, and 5 bases lay outside the gene matches. Germline assignment: CDR1 SGHTA and CDR2 FQGTGA. This CDR3 spans 14 amino acids. CDR3 coding DNA: TGTGCCAGCAGCCCGACAGGGGGGGCCTATGGCTACACCTTC. Its protein is CASSPTGGAYGYTF.

Only one count was recorded for this clone. The V and J genes are TRBV9 and TRBJ1-1; no clear D gene. Germline values: CDR1 SGDLS, CDR2 YYNGEE. This CDR3 region has 15 residues. With 0 bases removed from V and 3 bases from J, the gap between germline ends came to 12 bases. The CDR3 DNA is TGTGCCAGCAGCGTAGATCCAGGCTTGGACACTGAAGCTTTCTTT. Residues: CASSVDPGLDTEAFF.

The V call is TRBV6-5, the J call TRBJ2-5; 8 bases map to TRBD1. The trim removed 7 bases at V and 3 bases at J, leaving 4 bases unmatched. Germline assignment: CDR1 MNHEY and CDR2 SVGAGI. CDR3 size: 13 residues. In DNA form, the CDR3 reads TGTGCCAGCACGACAGGGGTGGAAGAGACCCAGTACTTC. Its protein is CASTTGVEETQYF.

V is TRBV7-3 and J is TRBJ2-1; D gene ambiguous. The CDR3 has 15 amino acids. Trimming removed 2 bases at V and 2 bases at J, with 10 bases between. In germline, CDR1 is SGHTA, CDR2 FQGTGA. The CDR3, as DNA: TGTGCCAGCAGCTTAGTAGCTTCCACCTACAATGAGCAGTTCTTC. Its protein is CASSLVASTYNEQFF.

The V and J genes are TRBV6-5 and TRBJ2-5; D unresolved. Trimming left V 0 bases short and J 4 bases short, with 9 bases between. The germline V gene encodes CDR1 MNHEY and CDR2 SVGAGI. This CDR3 has 14 residues. CDR3 sequence (DNA): TGTGCCAGCAGTTACTCAAGCAGTAGAGAGACCCAGTACTTC. It encodes CASSYSSSRETQYF.